This paragraph reports one T cell receptor (beta chain). Next came a second PCR, run for about 6 to 12 cycles, which used a sample-barcoded 5' primer along with a J-beta primer mix. TCRdb re-analysed the 5' RACE reads in MiXCR, keeping a single row per CDR3 protein. The sample holds roughly 1,300,000 distinct CDR3 sequences, approximately 60% seen once. The data originate from a study of blood T cells in healthy people across ages. The CDR3 loop spans 13 amino acids. V lost 5 bases and J lost 4, with 11 bases in between. Germline assignment: CDR1 MNHEY and CDR2 SVGAGI. V and J are TRBV6-5 and TRBJ2-5; D might be TRBD1 (5 bases). Sequenced sample: blood. The TCR was taken from a man aged 18 to 30 in good health. CDR3 coding DNA: TGTGCCAGCAGTCGAGGACACCGAGAGACCCAGTACTTC. Translation gives CASSRGHRETQYF.